The rows below give T cell receptor beta chains drawn from one sample of a study of T cells in localized non-small cell lung cancer. TCRdb keeps only in-frame clones here, not all; method: immunoSEQ multiplex PCR. Of tens of thousands of clones listed, roughly 80% were seen once; the top ten hold approximately 21%. The material was PBMCs, obtained before any cancer treatment. The receptor set was obtained from a man aged 35 to 69 with stage II squamous cell lung carcinoma. Each CDR3 is given with its conserved first and last residue. The D gene is left open where the match is weak. Only part of the rows carry a size: once, few, many, or a class if the clone is expanded.

j_call v_call cdr3_length d_call clone_size cdr3_aa cdr3_nt
TRBJ1-2 TRBV7-2 16 TRBD1 few CASSSRGTGHGYGYTF TGTGCCAGCAGCTCCCGAGGGACAGGGCATGGCTATGGCTACACCTTC
TRBJ1-2 TRBV30 13 NA NA CAWRGTVESGYTF TGTGCCTGGAGGGGGACCGTAGAAAGTGGCTACACCTTC
TRBJ1-6 TRBV5-1 14 NA NA CASSLGTTNSPLHF TGCGCCAGCAGCTTGGGTACTACTAATTCACCCCTCCACTTT
TRBJ2-7 TRBV5-4 14 NA NA CASSQTLSSYEQYF TGTGCCAGCAGCCAGACATTGAGCTCCTACGAGCAGTACTTC
TRBJ2-2 TRBV27 12 NA NA CASSTTSGELFF TGTGCCAGCTCAACGACTTCCGGGGAGCTGTTTTTT
TRBJ1-1 TRBV5-6 13 TRBD1 NA CASSFDRGAEAFF TGTGCCAGCAGCTTCGACAGGGGGGCTGAAGCTTTCTTT
TRBJ1-5 TRBV6-1 13 NA NA CASSSSFNQPQHF TGTGCCAGCAGTTCCAGTTTCAATCAGCCCCAGCATTTT
TRBJ2-1 TRBV19 14 TRBD2 NA CASSISGGNNEQFF TGTGCCAGTAGTATTTCGGGGGGGAACAATGAGCAGTTCTTC
TRBJ2-5 TRBV7-3 14 TRBD2 NA CASSPSGSWETQYF TGTGCCAGCAGCCCTAGCGGGAGTTGGGAGACCCAGTACTTC
TRBJ2-6 TRBV19 18 TRBD1 NA CASSPGQGPTSGANVLTF TGTGCCAGTAGCCCCGGACAGGGCCCAACCTCTGGGGCCAACGTCCTGACTTTC
TRBJ2-3 TRBV2 12 NA NA CASTRATDTQYF TGTGCCAGCACCAGAGCCACAGATACGCAGTATTTT
TRBJ2-2 TRBV6-6 13 TRBD2 NA CASREREGGELFF TGTGCCAGCAGGGAGCGGGAGGGCGGGGAGCTGTTTTTT